The 2 T cell receptor beta chains below come from one sample, sequenced in a study of T-cell memory formation after mild COVID-19. TCRdb reprocessed the 5' RACE reads with MiXCR, giving one entry per CDR3 protein. The table includes about 560,000 distinct CDR3 sequences, roughly 17% detected once. Material for sequencing was PBMCs or a T cell subset sorted from them (not recorded which). The receptor source for this set is an adult woman who had mild COVID-19 (a few samples of this study predate the infection). Cell type and time point are not known.

CDR3 DNA: TGCAGCGCGTTCGGGACAGGCGACTCTGGAAACACCATATATTTT. Translated: CSAFGTGDSGNTIYF. The rearrangement links TRBV29-1 to TRBJ1-3; 8 bases match TRBD1. This CDR3 spans 15 amino acids. The J segment lost 0 bases and the V segment lost 7 bases, leaving 8 bases of the junction unmatched. Germline assignment: CDR1 SQVTM and CDR2 ANQGSEA.

The rearrangement links TRBV29-1 to TRBJ2-7; TRBD2 agrees at 8 bases. Germline lookup yields CDR1 SQVTM and CDR2 ANQGSEA. The CDR3 is 12 residues long. J gave up 7 bases and V 1 base, and 3 bases lay outside the gene matches. CDR3 coding DNA: TGCAGCGTTGAAGGACTAGCGCGGGAGCAGTACTTC. Protein: CSVEGLAREQYF.